The 10 T cell receptor beta chains below come from one sample, sequenced in a study of regulatory T cells in long-lasting Graves disease. Library construction for TCR beta used iRepertoire HTBI primers and Arm-PCR of CDR3 regions. In TCRdb, the multiplex PCR reads were re-called with MiXCR into one record per CDR3 protein. This table holds about 420,000 distinct CDR3 sequences, about a sixth found once. Time point in this sample: newly diagnosed GD, antithyroid drugs for less than 3 months. From PBMCs, RNA was extracted and then used to make the TCR library. These data are also associated with another study on T cells in Graves' hyperthyroidism and ophthalmopathy.

Sequencing was performed on peripheral blood mononuclear cells (PBMCs), taken at new diagnosis, from a patient treated with antithyroid drugs. The receptors stem from a woman between 18 and 29 years old with Graves disease.

V gene TRBV18 combines with J gene TRBJ2-6, with D maybe TRBD1 (6 bases). This CDR3 is 17 amino acids long. The V gene lost 6 bases and the J gene lost 0 bases, with 15 bases spanning the gap. Germline CDR1 KGHSH, CDR2 LQKENI. The CDR3 loop is CASSVTGTISGANVLTF. The CDR3, as DNA: TGTGCCAGCTCCGTGACGGGGACAATCTCTGGGGCCAACGTCCTGACTTTC.

V and J are TRBV25-1 and TRBJ1-2; 8 bases line up with TRBD1. The CDR3 covers 16 residues. The germline V gene has CDR1 MGHDK and CDR2 SYGVNS. J was trimmed by 6 bases and V by 5 bases; bases with no gene match: 14. The CDR3 spells CASSSIDRGPSDGYTF. In DNA, the CDR3 is TGTGCCAGCAGTTCTATAGACAGGGGACCGTCGGATGGCTACACCTTC.

This clonotype turned up a few times. The chain couples TRBV20-1 to TRBJ2-1; 10 nucleotides align to TRBD2. The CDR3 is made up of 13 amino acids. Germline values: CDR1 DFQATT, CDR2 SNEGSKA (reference sequence). The trim removed 8 bases at V and 8 bases at J, leaving 9 bases unmatched. CDR3 loop: CSFRASGSHEQFF. The CDR3 nucleotides read TGCAGTTTCAGGGCTAGCGGGAGCCATGAGCAGTTCTTC.

This clonotype was seen at least ten times. The chain recombines TRBV11-2 with TRBJ1-1; D might be TRBD1 (6 bases). V lost 5 bases, J lost 5 bases, and 42 bases lay in between. Per the germline V gene, CDR1 is SGHAT and CDR2 is FQNNGV. This CDR3 is 23 amino acids long. Written as DNA, the CDR3 is TGTGCCAGCAGCCCCGGGTTAACGCCCAGGAGGAGACAGGACCCCGGGGGAGGAACTGAAGCTTTCTTT. Its translation is CASSPGLTPRRRQDPGGGTEAFF.

This clonotype was observed a few times. The gene calls are TRBV12-3 or TRBV12-4 and TRBJ2-3, with TRBD2 identical over 11 bases. J was trimmed by 0 bases and V by 1 base; bases with no gene match: 12. The CDR3 runs to 20 residues. The CDR3 reads CASSLGPPGLAVASTDTQYF. The CDR3 DNA reads as TGTGCCAGCAGTTTAGGCCCCCCGGGACTAGCGGTAGCTAGCACAGATACGCAGTATTTT.

This clonotype appeared a few times. V usage is TRBV20-1 and J usage is TRBJ2-7; D may be TRBD2 (5 bases). The V gene's germline CDR1 is DFQATT and CDR2 SNEGSKA (reference sequence). The CDR3 spans 15 residues. V gave up 3 bases and J gave up 2 bases, with 17 bases separating them. The CDR3 region is CSASRIGLFPYEQYF. DNA of the CDR3: TGCAGTGCTAGTCGGATAGGACTGTTCCCCTACGAGCAGTACTTC.

This clonotype was counted at least ten times. The V gene is TRBV5-1, the J gene TRBJ2-3, with 9 nucleotides matching TRBD2. This CDR3 is built from 15 residues. With 1 base clipped from V and 1 base from J, the junction kept 1 base outside the gene matches. CDR1 SGHRS and CDR2 YFSETQ come from the germline V gene. CDR3 coding DNA: TGCGCCAGCAGCTTGCGGACTAGCGGCACAGATACGCAGTATTTT. Encoded protein: CASSLRTSGTDTQYF.

This clonotype was seen many times. V usage is TRBV10-3 and J usage is TRBJ1-1; D not certain. Germline values: CDR1 ENHRY, CDR2 SYGVKD. The CDR3 is made up of 15 amino acids. V was shortened by 3 bases and J by 1 base, with 12 bases between the two germline ends. The chain's CDR3 is CAISDGWGTNTEAFF. The CDR3 DNA sequence: TGTGCCATCAGTGATGGGTGGGGAACGAACACTGAAGCTTTCTTT.

CDR3 nucleotide sequence: TGCAGCGTCGCTCCTGGACAGCAAATCTACAATGAGCAGTTCTTC. It yields the protein CSVAPGQQIYNEQFF. The chain joins TRBV29-1 to TRBJ2-1; TRBD1 might be the D (6 bases). CDR3 length equals 15 residues. V shed 6 bases and J shed 3 bases, with 18 bases lying between them. Germline CDR1 SQVTM, CDR2 ANQGSEA.

Turning to this clonotype: The germline gene is not matched at one end of the junction; a read error may be the cause. The chain links TRBV19 to TRBJ2-1, with a weak D call TRBD2 (6 bases). Germline V CDR1 and CDR2: LNHDA, SQIVND (reference sequence). The CDR3 is made up of 16 amino acids. The CDR3 protein is CASSIGIGRSYNGQFF. The DNA for the CDR3 is TGTGCCAGTAGTATAGGAATCGGGAGAAGCTACAATGGGCAGTTCTTC.